This TCR beta chain was recovered during a study of blood T cell repertoires in COVID-19. Background on the study: COVID-19 samples collected from the United States, Italy and Spain covered acute and convalescent phases. The analysed material was cDNA or gDNA that came from T cells, B-cell-depleted T cells, or PBMCs.

Patients of the Seattle cohort, enrolled during active infection, were followed longitudinally. Methods used by the authors: Amplifying reference gene primers gave estimates of nucleated cell counts. TCRdb's copy holds only in-frame clones and misses some; the assay was immunoSEQ multiplex PCR. V, J and clone size reflect that table, while D and trimming were determined from the DNA. The sample lists 300,000 to 400,000 clones; over 80% were seen once. Germline CDR1 SGHKS, CDR2 YYEKEE (reference sequence). The CDR3 has 13 residues. V gave up 0 bases and J gave up 6 bases, with 7 bases separating them. J is TRBJ1-5 and V is TRBV5-5; tentatively, D is TRBD1 (6 bases). Sequenced sample: peripheral blood. This sequence originates from a woman aged 45-60 years with COVID-19, enrolled during active disease. The CDR3 here is CASSLVGGQPQHF. CDR3 bases: TGTGCCAGCAGCTTGGTAGGGGGTCAGCCCCAGCATTTT.